Given below is one T cell receptor beta chain in context. These data originate in a study of cytomegalovirus exposure and HLA in healthy donors. The records do not include a CMV serostatus for this donor. Primers for the PCR totalled 60 Vbeta and 13 Jbeta. Sequencing used immunoSEQ multiplex PCR; TCRdb keeps in-frame clones, though not all of them. Altogether around 100,000 clones are present, about 69% being singletons, with the ten largest covering approximately 4.3%. Germline V gives CDR1 LNHNV, CDR2 YYDKDF (reference sequence). The CDR3 runs to 17 residues. V shed 3 bases and J 4 bases; nucleotides not matched to a gene: 8.

The origin of this receptor is a human donor in good health. The chain combines TRBV15 with TRBJ2-5, with 13 bases lining up with TRBD2. The sample taken for sequencing was PBMCs. The CDR3 reads CATSRRTSGRPRETQYF. The DNA of the CDR3 is TGTGCCACCAGCAGGAGGACTAGCGGGAGACCCCGAGAGACCCAGTACTTC. Drawing the rest from reference TRBV15 and TRBJ2-5, the complete variable domain is DAMVIQNPRYQVTQFGKPVTLSCSQTLNHNVMYWYQQKSSQAPKLLFHYYDKDFNNEADTPDNFQSRRPNTSFCFLDIRSPGLGDTAMYLCATSRRTSGRPRETQYFGPGTRLLVL.